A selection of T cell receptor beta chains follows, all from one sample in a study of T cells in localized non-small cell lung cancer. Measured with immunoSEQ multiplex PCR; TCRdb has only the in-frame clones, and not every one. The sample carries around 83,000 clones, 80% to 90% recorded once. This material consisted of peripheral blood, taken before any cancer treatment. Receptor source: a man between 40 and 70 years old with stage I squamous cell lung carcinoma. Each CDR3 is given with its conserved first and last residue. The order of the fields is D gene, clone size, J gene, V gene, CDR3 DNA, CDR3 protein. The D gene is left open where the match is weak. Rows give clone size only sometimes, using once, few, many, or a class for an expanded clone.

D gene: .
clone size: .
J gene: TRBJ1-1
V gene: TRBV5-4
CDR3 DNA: TGTGCCAGCAGCTTGTATAGGGACACTGAAGCTTTCTTT
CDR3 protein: CASSLYRDTEAFF

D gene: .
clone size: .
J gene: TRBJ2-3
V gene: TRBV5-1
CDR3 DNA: TGCGCCAGCAGCTTGGTAACTTCTGGGTCAAATACGCAGTATTTT
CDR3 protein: CASSLVTSGSNTQYF

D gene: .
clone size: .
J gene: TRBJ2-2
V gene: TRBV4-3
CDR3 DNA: TGCGCCAGCAGCCGGGTCCTCACCGGGGAGCTGTTTTTT
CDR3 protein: CASSRVLTGELFF

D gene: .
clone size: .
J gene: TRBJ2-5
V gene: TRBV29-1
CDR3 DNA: TGCAGCGTTGACGCGGGGACGGAGACCCAGTACTTC
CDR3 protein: CSVDAGTETQYF

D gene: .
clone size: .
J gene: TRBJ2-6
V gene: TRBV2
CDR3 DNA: TGTGCCAGCAGTGGTGGCAGTGGGGCCAACGTCCTGACTTTC
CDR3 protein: CASSGGSGANVLTF

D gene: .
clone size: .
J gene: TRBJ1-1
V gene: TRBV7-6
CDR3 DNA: TGTGCCAGCAGCCAGGACAGGAACACTGAAGCTTTCTTT
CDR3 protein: CASSQDRNTEAFF

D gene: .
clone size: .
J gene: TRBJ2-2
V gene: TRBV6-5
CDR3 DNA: TGTGCCAGCAGTACCCCGGTCAGAAACACCGGGGAGCTGTTTTTT
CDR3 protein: CASSTPVRNTGELFF

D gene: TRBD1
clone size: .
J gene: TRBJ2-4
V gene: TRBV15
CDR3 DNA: TGTGCCACCAGCAGAGATATGGGACAGGGGGCGACCAAAAACATTCAGTACTTC
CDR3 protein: CATSRDMGQGATKNIQYF

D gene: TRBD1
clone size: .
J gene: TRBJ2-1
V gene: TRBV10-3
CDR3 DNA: TGTGCCATCAGTGTGCAGGGGGATGAGCAGTTCTTC
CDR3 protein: CAISVQGDEQFF

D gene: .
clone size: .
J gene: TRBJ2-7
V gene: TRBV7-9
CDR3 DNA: TGTGCCAGCAGCTCGGACGGCTACGAGCAGTACTTC
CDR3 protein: CASSSDGYEQYF

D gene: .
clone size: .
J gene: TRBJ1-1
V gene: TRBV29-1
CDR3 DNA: TGCAGCGCCAAGACTACTGAAGCTTTCTTT
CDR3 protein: CSAKTTEAFF

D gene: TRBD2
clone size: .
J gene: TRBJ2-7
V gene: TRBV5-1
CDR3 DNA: TGCGCCAGCAGCTTAGGACCCCCCCTAGCGGGGACCTACGAGCAGTACTTC
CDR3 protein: CASSLGPPLAGTYEQYF

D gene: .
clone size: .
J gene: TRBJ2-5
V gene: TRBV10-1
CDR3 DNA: TGCGCCAGCAGTGAGTCCGGGACGACAGAGACCCAGTACTTC
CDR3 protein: CASSESGTTETQYF

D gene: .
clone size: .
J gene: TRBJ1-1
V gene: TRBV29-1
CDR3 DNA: TGCAGCGTTGGAGGTAGGGTAGGAGGCACTGAAGCTTTCTTT
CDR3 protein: CSVGGRVGGTEAFF

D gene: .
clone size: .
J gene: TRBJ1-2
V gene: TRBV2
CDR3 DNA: TGTGCCAGCAGTGAAGCGTGGCGCAAACTATGGCTACACCCAATTTGGAGCTACACCTTC
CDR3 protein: CASSEAWRKLWLHPIWSYTF

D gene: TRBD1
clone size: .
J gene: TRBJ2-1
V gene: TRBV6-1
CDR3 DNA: TGTGCCAGCAGTGGGACAGGGTCACAATTTTTAGAGCAGTTCTTC
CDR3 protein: CASSGTGSQFLEQFF

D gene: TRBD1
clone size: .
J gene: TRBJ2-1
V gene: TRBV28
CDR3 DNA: TGTGCCAGCACCGAGACAGGGGGCCTGTTCTTC
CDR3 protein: CASTETGGLFF

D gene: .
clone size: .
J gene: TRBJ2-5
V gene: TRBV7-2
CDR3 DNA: TGTGCCAGCAGCTTACAGGGAAGCAGAGAGACCCAGTACTTC
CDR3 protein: CASSLQGSRETQYF

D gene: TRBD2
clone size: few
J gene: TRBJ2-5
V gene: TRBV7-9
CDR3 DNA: TGTGCCAGCAGCTTACGCGGGGCGCGGGGGGAGACCCAGTACTTC
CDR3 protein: CASSLRGARGETQYF

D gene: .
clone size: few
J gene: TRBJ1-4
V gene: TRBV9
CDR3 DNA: TGTGCCAGCAGCGCACAGGGAACTAATGAAAAACTGTTTTTT
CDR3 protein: CASSAQGTNEKLFF

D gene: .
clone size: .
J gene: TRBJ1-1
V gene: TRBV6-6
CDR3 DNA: TGTGCCAGCAGTTACTCGGGGGGACGGGGGACTGAAGCTTTCTTT
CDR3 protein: CASSYSGGRGTEAFF

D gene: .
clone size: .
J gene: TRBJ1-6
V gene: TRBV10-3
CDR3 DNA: TGTGCCATCGGAGACAGTCCGAGCTCCTATAATTCACCCCTCCACTTT
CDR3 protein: CAIGDSPSSYNSPLHF

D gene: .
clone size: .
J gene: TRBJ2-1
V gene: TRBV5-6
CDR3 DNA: TGTGCCAGCAGCTTCGGGGGCTTCTACAATGAGCAGTTCTTC
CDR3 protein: CASSFGGFYNEQFF

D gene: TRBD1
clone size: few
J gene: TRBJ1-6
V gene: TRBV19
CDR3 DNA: TGTGCCAGTAGTATTAAGCAGGGGGCGATGAATTCACCCCTCCACTTT
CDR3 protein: CASSIKQGAMNSPLHF

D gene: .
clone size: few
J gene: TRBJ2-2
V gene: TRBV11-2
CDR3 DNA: TGTGCCAGCAGCCGACGTCCGGGCCTAAACACCGGGGAGCTGTTTTTT
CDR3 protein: CASSRRPGLNTGELFF

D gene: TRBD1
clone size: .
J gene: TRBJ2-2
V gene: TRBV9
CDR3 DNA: TGTGCCAGCAGCCCTTACTCCTCCGGGACAGGGGGCATCACCGGGGAGCTGTTTTTT
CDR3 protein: CASSPYSSGTGGITGELFF

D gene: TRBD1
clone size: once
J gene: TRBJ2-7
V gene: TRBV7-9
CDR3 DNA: TGTGCCAGCAGCTTAACCGGGACAGGGGGCCAAAACGAGCAGTACTTC
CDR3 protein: CASSLTGTGGQNEQYF

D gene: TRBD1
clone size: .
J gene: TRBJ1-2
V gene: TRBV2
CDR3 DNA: TGTGCCAGCAGAGGACGACAGGGAGGGAAGCTGTTTGGCTACACCTTC
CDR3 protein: CASRGRQGGKLFGYTF

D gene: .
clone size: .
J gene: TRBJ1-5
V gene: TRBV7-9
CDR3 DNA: TGTGCCAGCAGCTTAGGTGGGGATCAGCCCCAGCATTTT
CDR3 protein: CASSLGGDQPQHF

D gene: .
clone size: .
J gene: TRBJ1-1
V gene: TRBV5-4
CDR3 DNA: TGTGCCAGCAGCTTCGCGGGACACAGGAACACTGAAGCTTTCTTT
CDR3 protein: CASSFAGHRNTEAFF